This T cell receptor (beta chain) was documented in a study of T cells after yellow fever vaccination (dated by TCRdb to about 2019). About the full investigation: The SMART-Seq v4 Ultra Low Input RNA kit was used to prepare libraries from fractions with low cell numbers. Blood was drawn at multiple timepoints before and after primary and secondary immunization, with bulk PBMC replicates and cell subsets isolated. Two healthy male donors made up the cohort, one aged 18 to 30 years and the other aged 30 to 40 years. Bulk TCR alpha and beta repertoires were sequenced longitudinally to track T-cell clones before and after primary and booster YFV17D yellow fever vaccination.

Study-level results and caveats: Computational filtering was required because FACS-sorted repertoires could contain abundant contaminating clonotypes from the bulk population. A small share of clonotypes occurred in both CD4 and CD8 compartments, likely arising from convergent recombination. After the booster, most of the clones that had expanded following primary vaccination were detected again (roughly 96% of CD4 and more than 85% of CD8), which suggests that memory was broadly maintained. Compared with the primary T-cell response, the secondary T-cell response was faster but weaker, reaching its peak on day 5 rather than on day 15. Because only a couple of donors were included in the study, the extent to which the findings can be generalized is limited.

The reads were generated on an Illumina NovaSeq 6000. Synthesis of TCR cDNA relied on 5'RACE template switching, a step that introduced a universal primer site along with unique molecular identifiers. cDNA synthesis was primed from both the TCR alpha and TCR beta constant segments. Libraries were amplified in two PCR steps, with sample barcodes and sequencing adapters added in the second step. Sequencing of libraries was done on Illumina HiSeq 2500 (2x100 bp) or NovaSeq (2x150 bp). The paper's data handling went like this. Reads were demultiplexed and collapsed into UMI consensus sequences with MIGEC, and V(D)J alignment was performed with MiXCR. Vaccine-responding clonotypes were defined with edgeR using replicate PBMC samples, requiring FDR below 0.01 and a log2 fold change above 5 up to day 15. CD4 or CD8 identity was assigned to each bulk clonotype according to whether the clonotype was present at higher abundance in the sequenced CD4 repertoire or the sequenced CD8 repertoire. Through fastp at Q25 and MiXCR, TCRdb rebuilt clones from the public reads, retaining in-frame beta chains. Rows merge per CDR3 protein into single entries with the most common DNA and genes. TCRdb assigned the V and J calls; the authors' analysis was not used. This sample comprises more than 95,000 distinct CDR3 sequences, roughly 15% of them detected only once. Approximately 43% of the sample is in the top ten clones.

The sample's treatment or condition label, decoded: live attenuated yellow fever vaccine strain. A standard Ficoll-Paque protocol was used to isolate PBMCs from peripheral blood. Dynabeads CD4 and CD8 positive selection kits were used to isolate the CD4 and CD8 T-cell fractions. TriZol was used to extract RNA from bulk PBMCs, CD4 and CD8 fractions, and dextramer-positive and dextramer-negative fractions. On this clonotype: What antigen it recognizes has not been identified. Per-base qualities were not stored, and no clone one base away is much larger.

From a lookup of the germline V gene, CDR1 and CDR2 are MNHEY and SVGAGI. V loses 0 bases, J loses 11 bases, and the germline ends lie 7 bases apart. Its CDR3 holds 12 amino acids, cysteine through phenylalanine. CDR3 DNA only is kept here, 36 bases in frame from base 1. This sample comprised CD8+ T cells sorted from PBMCs, obtained 5 days after the yellow fever booster vaccination. This receptor was identified in a man aged 18 to 29 who received the YFV17D yellow fever vaccine. The chain is assembled from TRBV6-5 and TRBJ1-4, with a tentative D gene TRBD1 over 6 matching bases. The CDR3 region has the sequence CASSYSGGKLFF. The nucleotide sequence is TGTGCCAGCAGTTACTCAGGGGGGAAACTGTTTTTT.